This TCR beta chain was retrieved from a study of T cell clonotyping in hematopoietic cell transplantation. Study results and caveats: Without cell sorting, CD4 versus CD8 contributions remain unresolved.

CDR3 length: 12 residues. The germline gives CDR1 LNHDA, CDR2 SQIVND (reference sequence). Trimming cost V 3 bases and J 8 bases, with 5 bases left between them. Data came from immunoSEQ multiplex PCR; TCRdb stores just in-frame clones and leaves some out. The repertoire includes about 47,000 clones, approximately 80% of them detected once, and about 5.4% sits in the top ten. Time point here: recipient sample about 28 days before transplant, after cytoreduction. A note on this clone: What it binds is unknown.

This clonotype originated in a man aged 60-69 years with myelodysplastic syndrome. Some clones in this sample may be carry-over from other donors' samples. This rearrangement joins TRBV19 to TRBJ1-6, with unresolved D. The source material was peripheral blood mononuclear cells, sampled before stem cell transplant. This CDR3 reads CASSISDSPLHF. The CDR3 DNA is TGTGCCAGTAGTATCTCAGATTCACCCCTCCACTTT. Filled out from reference TRBV19 and TRBJ1-6, the complete variable domain reads DGGITQSPKYLFRKEGQNVTLSCEQNLNHDAMYWYRQDPGQGLRLIYYSQIVNDFQKGDIAEGYSVSREKKESFPLTVTSAQKNPTAFYLCASSISDSPLHFGNGTRLTVT.